This passage covers 27 T cell receptor beta chains from one sample sequenced in a study of response to subunit inactivated influenza vaccine. MiXCR, applied by TCRdb to the RT-PCR reads, yields one record per CDR3 protein. The repertoire consists of about 580,000 distinct CDR3 sequences, with 14% occurring once and the leading ten covering 11%. Sequenced here: PBMCs from blood, sampled roughly 12 days after vaccination. The receptors shown here come from a man aged 45-65 years who received an inactivated influenza vaccine.

J is TRBJ2-3 and V is TRBV5-1, with 12 positions matching TRBD1. With 4 bases clipped from V and 4 bases from J, the junction kept 4 bases outside the gene matches. The germline V gene has CDR1 SGHRS and CDR2 YFSETQ. The length of the CDR3 is 15 residues. The CDR3 DNA reads as TGCGCCAGCAGCGCCGGGACAGGGGGCGCAGATACGCAGTATTTT. This codes for CASSAGTGGADTQYF.

The V call is TRBV30, the J call TRBJ2-5; D not resolved. This CDR3 has 13 amino acids. V lost 0 bases and J 5 bases, leaving 10 bases between the germline ends. From germline, CDR1 is GTSNPN and CDR2 SVGIG (reference sequence). DNA of the CDR3: TGTGCCTGGAGTGTACGGATGGGTGAGACCCAGTACTTC. Translated: CAWSVRMGETQYF. Based on the CDR3 plus reference TRBV30 and TRBJ2-5, the full variable domain is SQTIHQWPATLVQPVGSPLSLECTVEGTSNPNLYWYRQAAGRGLQLLFYSVGIGQISSEVPQNLSASRPQDRQFILSSKKLLLSDSGFYLCAWSVRMGETQYFGPGTRLLVL.

This clonotype has a count of ten or more. The chain has TRBV5-1 and TRBJ2-1, with 8 positions matching TRBD1. Trimming at V came to 7 bases and at J to 0 bases, leaving 6 bases not matched to a gene. CDR1 and CDR2 (germline): SGHRS, YFSETQ. The CDR3 has 15 amino acids. The CDR3 region is CASGKTGASYNEQFF. The CDR3 DNA is TGCGCCAGCGGAAAGACAGGGGCCTCCTACAATGAGCAGTTCTTC.

J is TRBJ2-1 and V is TRBV24-1; TRBD1 might be the D (6 bases). The CDR3 spans 15 residues. Germline CDR1 reads KGHDR; CDR2 reads SFDVKD. V lost 2 bases, J lost 6 bases, and 13 bases lay in between. CDR3 sequence: CATSDSRGSGNEQFF. The CDR3, as DNA: TGTGCCACCAGTGATTCCAGGGGTTCGGGCAATGAGCAGTTCTTC.

This clonotype was found many times. This chain connects TRBV29-1 to TRBJ2-7, with TRBD1 matching over 8 bases. V trimming: 6 bases; J trimming: 3 bases; junction bases outside the gene matches: 4. Germline V lookup: CDR1 SQVTM, CDR2 ANQGSEA. CDR3 length equals 12 residues. The CDR3 reads CSVYDRGYEQYF. The CDR3 DNA is TGCAGCGTATATGACAGGGGCTACGAGCAGTACTTC.

The chain is built from TRBV6-1 and TRBJ2-1, with 10 bases that match TRBD2. CDR3 length: 15 amino acids. Germline V lookup: CDR1 MNHNS, CDR2 SASEGT. V dropped 6 bases and J dropped 7; count of bases not matched to a gene: 9. The CDR3 is CASRTRLAGPNEQFF. The DNA for the CDR3 is TGTGCCAGCAGAACAAGACTAGCGGGCCCAAATGAGCAGTTCTTC.

At least ten counts were recorded for this clonotype. The chain uses TRBV5-1 and TRBJ1-4; TRBD1 aligns across 11 bases. With 4 bases clipped from V and 8 bases from J, the junction kept 4 bases outside the gene matches. The CDR3 runs 14 residues. Germline CDR1 SGHRS, CDR2 YFSETQ. The chain's CDR3 is CASSPGTGGEKLFF. The DNA for the CDR3 is TGCGCCAGCAGCCCCGGGACAGGGGGAGAAAAACTGTTTTTT.

This clonotype was observed a few times. The V gene is TRBV5-1, the J gene TRBJ1-2; 10 bases map to TRBD1. J lost 8 bases, V lost 4 bases, and 5 bases had no gene match. The germline V gene encodes CDR1 SGHRS and CDR2 YFSETQ. CDR3 length: 13 residues. The CDR3 DNA reads TGCGCCAGCAGCAAGGGACAGGGGAAGGGCTACACCTTC. It is translated as CASSKGQGKGYTF.

This chain joins TRBV7-9 and TRBJ2-7, with a weak D call TRBD1 (6 bases). The CDR3 is made up of 13 amino acids. Germline CDR1 is SEHNR and CDR2 is FQNEAQ (reference sequence). V lost 5 bases and J 3 bases, leaving 11 bases between the germline ends. CDR3 region: CASSTWTDYEQYF. CDR3 nucleotides: TGTGCCAGCAGCACCTGGACAGACTACGAGCAGTACTTC.

A few counts support this clonotype. The chain has TRBV4-1 and TRBJ2-1; D is unresolved. Germline CDR1 is MGHRA and CDR2 is YSYEKL. The CDR3 length is 13 residues. V lost 6 bases and J 5 bases, leaving 11 bases between the germline ends. DNA for the CDR3: TGCGCCAGCAGTTACACCTCAAACAATGAGCAGTTCTTC. Translating it yields CASSYTSNNEQFF.

Only a few counts were recorded for this clonotype. The chain is built from TRBV7-2 and TRBJ2-3, with a weak D call TRBD2 (7 bases). The V gene's germline CDR1 is SGHTA and CDR2 FQGNSA. The CDR3 is 16 amino acids. Trimming removed 1 base from V and 5 bases from J, with 16 bases in between. The CDR3 region is CASSLVGLGGLDTQYF. CDR3 nucleotide sequence: TGTGCCAGCAGCTTAGTTGGACTAGGGGGACTAGATACGCAGTATTTT.

This CDR3 reads CAISEAGVEQFF. CDR3 in DNA: TGTGCCATCAGTGAGGCTGGCGTTGAGCAGTTCTTC. The rearrangement joins TRBV10-3 to TRBJ2-1; no clear D gene. CDR1 is ENHRY and CDR2 is SYGVKD in the germline V gene. Trimming stripped 2 bases from V and 9 bases from J, with 8 bases between. This CDR3 spans 12 amino acids.

This clonotype has a handful of counts. The CDR3 nucleotides read TGCGCCAGCAGCCGACAACCTCTAGCGGTCCGCTACAATGAGCAGTTCTTC. This translates into CASSRQPLAVRYNEQFF. The J gene is TRBJ2-1, the V gene TRBV5-1; 7 bases line up with TRBD2. The CDR3 has 17 residues. V lost 4 bases, J lost 3 bases, and 13 bases stayed unmatched. CDR1 SGHRS and CDR2 YFSETQ come from the germline V gene.

Many counts were recorded for this clonotype. CDR3 nucleotide sequence: TGTGCCAGCAGTTTAAAGCTAGCAGCCCTTTACGAGCAGTACTTC. It codes for CASSLKLAALYEQYF. The V gene is TRBV12-3 or TRBV12-4, the J gene TRBJ2-7; D might be TRBD2 (5 bases). This CDR3 region has 15 residues. Trimming took off 2 bases at V and 4 bases at J, with 15 bases between the two ends.

The V call is TRBV5-1, the J call TRBJ1-4; D gene unclear. The length of the CDR3 is 14 residues. The V end was cut by 4 bases, the J end by 0 bases, with 7 bases between. Looked up from germline, CDR1 is SGHRS and CDR2 is YFSETQ. CDR3 DNA: TGCGCCAGCAGCCGGGATGCAACTAATGAAAAACTGTTTTTT. Amino acids: CASSRDATNEKLFF.

V and J are TRBV29-1 and TRBJ1-2, with TRBD1 matching 11 bases. After removal of 5 bases from V and 4 bases from J, the junction contained 9 bases not matched to a gene. The CDR3 is 15 amino acids. Germline loops: CDR1 SQVTM, CDR2 ANQGSEA. The CDR3 DNA sequence: TGCAGCGTTCAAAAAACCGGGACAGGGGGCTATGGCTACACCTTC. This codes for CSVQKTGTGGYGYTF. The variable domain in full, completed from reference TRBV29-1 and TRBJ1-2, reads SAVISQKPSRDICQRGTSLTIQCQVDSQVTMMFWYRQQPGQSLTLIATANQGSEATYESGFVIDKFPISRPNLTFSTLTVSNMSPEDSSIYLCSVQKTGTGGYGYTFGSGTRLTVV.

There are a few counts of this clonotype. The chain is built from TRBV6-2 or TRBV6-3 and TRBJ1-2; D is unresolved. The V and J ends lost 1 base and 4 bases respectively, with 7 bases between them. This CDR3 region has 13 residues. Germline V gene lookup returns CDR1 MNHEY and CDR2 SVGEGT. CDR3 residues: CASSYFQVYGYTF. Written as DNA, the CDR3 is TGTGCCAGCAGTTACTTTCAGGTCTATGGCTACACCTTC.

Only a few counts were recorded for this clonotype. The chain couples TRBV19 to TRBJ1-5; D remains unclear. The germline gives CDR1 LNHDA, CDR2 SQIVND (reference sequence). Trimming removed 3 bases from V and 3 bases from J, with 6 bases in between. The CDR3 contains 13 residues. The chain's CDR3 is CASSIAVNQPQHF. CDR3 nucleotide sequence: TGTGCCAGTAGTATCGCGGTCAATCAGCCCCAGCATTTT.

The chain has TRBV10-3 and TRBJ2-1; 7 bases map to TRBD1. CDR1 and CDR2 from the germline V gene are ENHRY and SYGVKD. The CDR3 is 12 residues long. V shed 6 bases and J 7 bases; nucleotides not matched to a gene: 3. The CDR3 here is CAIRDRRNEQFF. The CDR3 coding sequence is TGTGCCATCAGGGACAGGAGGAATGAGCAGTTCTTC.

This clonotype was recorded a few times. This chain connects TRBV20-1 to TRBJ1-3; 9 positions match TRBD1. V trimming: 3 bases; J trimming: 2 bases; junction bases outside the gene matches: 2. Germline CDR1 is DFQATT and CDR2 is SNEGSKA (reference sequence). The CDR3 contains 14 residues. The CDR3 DNA follows: TGCAGTGCTAGTCGACAGGGGGCTGGAAACACCATATATTTT. It specifies CSASRQGAGNTIYF.

This clonotype was found many times. The chain employs TRBV7-9 and TRBJ1-2; D call uncertain. In germline, CDR1 is SEHNR, CDR2 FQNEAQ (reference sequence). The CDR3 has 14 residues. Trimming left V 3 bases short and J 4 bases short, with 12 bases between. The DNA for the CDR3 is TGTGCCAGCAGCTTGGCCAGTAAGCTCTATGGCTACACCTTC. Its protein product is CASSLASKLYGYTF.

The V call is TRBV12-3 or TRBV12-4, the J call TRBJ1-3; D is unresolved. CDR3 length equals 13 residues. The germline V and J ends were trimmed by 3 bases and 2 bases, with 5 bases remaining between them. The CDR3 DNA reads TGTGCCAGCAGTTTCTCCACTGGAAACACCATATATTTT. It encodes CASSFSTGNTIYF.

This clonotype was recorded many times. The V call is TRBV28, the J call TRBJ2-5, with 7 bases that match TRBD1. CDR3 size: 14 residues. Trimming at V came to 9 bases and at J to 2 bases, leaving 9 bases not matched to a gene. The germline V gene has CDR1 MDHEN and CDR2 SYDVKM. CDR3: CASAGTERQETQYF. The CDR3, as DNA: TGTGCCAGTGCCGGGACAGAGAGGCAAGAGACCCAGTACTTC.

In its sample, this clonotype was seen a few times. V usage is TRBV7-2 and J usage is TRBJ2-1; 10 bases match TRBD2. Trimming removed 5 bases from V and 4 bases from J; junction bases left unmatched: 5. The CDR3 covers 15 residues. From germline, CDR1 is SGHTA and CDR2 FQGNSA. The DNA of the CDR3 is TGTGCCAGCAGCCCCGCTAGCGGGAGTTACAATGAGCAGTTCTTC. Its protein product is CASSPASGSYNEQFF.

This chain joins TRBV11-2 and TRBJ2-7, with 10 bases that match TRBD1. CDR3 length: 15 amino acids. CDR1 and CDR2 (germline): SGHAT, FQNNGV. After removal of 4 bases from V and 2 bases from J, the junction contained 5 bases not matched to a gene. CDR3 loop: CASSWGTGVAYEQYF. The CDR3 DNA is TGTGCCAGCAGCTGGGGGACAGGGGTGGCCTACGAGCAGTACTTC.

This clonotype was seen only a few times. The chain carries TRBV19 and TRBJ2-7, with 7 bases aligning to TRBD1. The germline gives CDR1 LNHDA, CDR2 SQIVND (reference sequence). The CDR3 runs 13 residues. The ends lost 8 bases at V and 1 base at J; junction bases unmatched: 5. The CDR3 DNA sequence: TGTGCCAGTCGGGACAGCGTATCCTACGAGCAGTACTTC. Translated: CASRDSVSYEQYF.

This clonotype was recorded a few times. The rearrangement uses TRBV6-2 or TRBV6-3 and TRBJ2-5, with D tentatively TRBD2 (6 bases). Trimming cost V 6 bases and J 4 bases, with 21 bases left between them. The CDR3 sequence is 16 residues long. Germline-derived CDR1 and CDR2 are MNHEY and SVGEGT. CDR3 DNA: TGTGCCAGCAGGCTACGGGACTTTAGGGTCGGAGAGACCCAGTACTTC. Residues: CASRLRDFRVGETQYF.